A single sample is the source of the 30 T cell receptor beta chains below, sequenced in a study of cytomegalovirus exposure and HLA in healthy donors listed by TCRdb under 2017. The library relied on the immunoSEQ multiplex PCR assay. A mixture of 60 forward primers for TCR Vbeta segments and 13 reverse primers for TCR Jbeta segments was used in the multiplex PCR. TCRdb took over this immuneACCESS table, retaining in-frame rearrangements with V and J assigned. Such tables are incomplete; in checked studies, under half of the missing clones stem from an unresolved V gene, and the remainder is unexplained. The sample table includes over 100,000 clones. The biggest ten clones account for 1.5% to 2% of the sample. The sample consisted of PBMCs. These receptors all stem from a woman in her thirties or forties in good health and CMV-seropositive.

The chain has TRBV29-1 and TRBJ2-3; D may be TRBD1 (5 bases). The length of the CDR3 is 12 residues. Trimming cost V 7 bases and J 4 bases, with 12 bases left between them. Germline values: CDR1 SQVTM, CDR2 ANQGSEA. The CDR3 sequence: CSAQTEADTQYF. The CDR3 DNA reads TGCAGCGCCCAGACAGAGGCAGATACGCAGTATTTT.

The chain links TRBV30 to TRBJ2-2; 9 nucleotides agree with TRBD1. CDR1 and CDR2 from the germline V gene are GTSNPN and SVGIG (reference sequence). The CDR3 is 14 amino acids. J was trimmed by 1 base and V by 5 bases; bases with no gene match: 2. CDR3 amino acids: CAWGQGRNTGELFF. Written as DNA, the CDR3 is TGTGCCTGGGGACAGGGGCGGAACACCGGGGAGCTGTTTTTT.

This chain links TRBV7-9 with TRBJ1-1; 8 nucleotides line up with TRBD1. J lost 3 bases, V lost 5 bases, and 11 bases had no gene match. CDR1 and CDR2 (germline): SEHNR, FQNEAQ (reference sequence). The CDR3 is 16 residues long. DNA of the CDR3: TGTGCCAGCAGCCCCCCGCAGGGGGCGAGGGACACTGAAGCTTTCTTT. Amino acids: CASSPPQGARDTEAFF.

V and J are TRBV18 and TRBJ1-4; D remains unclear. Looked up from germline, CDR1 is KGHSH and CDR2 is LQKENI. This CDR3 is 13 amino acids long. Between the trimmed V and J ends, which lost 3 bases and 6 bases, there was a span of 8 bases. CDR3 nucleotide sequence: TGTGCCAGCTCACCTCCGCTAGATGAAAAACTGTTTTTT. This encodes CASSPPLDEKLFF.

The chain employs TRBV5-1 and TRBJ2-3, with D possibly matching TRBD1 (5 bases). Trimming shortened V by 1 base and J by 0 bases, and 12 bases separated the two germline ends. Germline V gives CDR1 SGHRS, CDR2 YFSETQ. The CDR3 sequence is 16 residues long. The DNA of the CDR3 is TGCGCCAGCAGCTTGCTGGCAGGGTCTAGCACAGATACGCAGTATTTT. Translated: CASSLLAGSSTDTQYF.

This sequence joins TRBV6-6 and TRBJ2-1; 13 nucleotides align to TRBD2. V lost 2 bases to trimming and J lost 8 bases; unmatched junction nucleotides: 6. This CDR3 has 16 residues. The germline CDR1 and CDR2 sequences are MNHNY and SVGAGI (reference sequence). DNA for the CDR3: TGTGCCAGCAGTTACCCCGGGACTAGCGGGATGTATGAGCAGTTCTTC. Translation gives CASSYPGTSGMYEQFF.

The rearrangement joins TRBV5-4 to TRBJ2-2; a weak D match, TRBD2 (6 bases). This CDR3 is 12 amino acids long. V shed 4 bases and J shed 6 bases, with 7 bases lying between them. Germline V gene lookup returns CDR1 SGHNT and CDR2 YYREEE (reference sequence). CDR3 in amino acids: CASSRGSGELFF. In DNA, the CDR3 is TGTGCCAGCAGCCGGGGGTCCGGGGAGCTGTTTTTT.

The chain combines TRBV5-1 with TRBJ1-1, with D perhaps TRBD1 (6 bases). The length of the CDR3 is 14 residues. Trimming stripped 0 bases from V and 5 bases from J, with 11 bases between. Germline values: CDR1 SGHRS, CDR2 YFSETQ. The CDR3 spells CASSLEGGGTEAFF. The DNA of the CDR3 is TGCGCCAGCAGCTTGGAAGGGGGTGGGACTGAAGCTTTCTTT.

This chain joins TRBV29-1 and TRBJ2-1; no clear D gene. The CDR3 is made up of 14 amino acids. V was pared by 3 bases and J by 3 bases, with 12 bases between. CDR1 is SQVTM and CDR2 is ANQGSEA in the germline V gene. The CDR3 is CSVDKSASYNEQFF. The CDR3 DNA reads TGCAGCGTTGATAAGAGCGCGAGCTACAATGAGCAGTTCTTC.

The rearrangement uses TRBV10-2 and TRBJ2-7, with D possibly TRBD1 on 5 matching bases. Trimming shortened V by 5 bases and J by 6 bases, and 14 bases separated the two germline ends. From germline, CDR1 is WSHSY and CDR2 SAAADI. This CDR3 spans 13 amino acids. In DNA form, the CDR3 reads TGCGCCAGCAGTAATACAGGTTTTGGCGAGCAGTACTTC. Translated, it gives CASSNTGFGEQYF.

The V and J genes are TRBV4-1 and TRBJ1-2; perhaps TRBD1 as D (6 bases). Looked up from germline, CDR1 is MGHRA and CDR2 is YSYEKL. V lost 0 bases and J lost 8, with 13 bases in between. The CDR3 has 14 amino acids. The CDR3 nucleotides are TGCGCCAGCAGCCAAGATTCGGGGACACGAGGCTACACCTTC. Translating gives CASSQDSGTRGYTF.

V usage is TRBV27 and J usage is TRBJ1-4, with D possibly TRBD1 on 5 matching bases. The ends were cut back, 3 bases at V and 7 bases at J, with 9 bases in the middle. Germline lookup yields CDR1 MNHEY and CDR2 SMNVEV (reference sequence). The CDR3 covers 13 residues. The CDR3 DNA sequence: TGTGCCAGCAGTTTTCAGGGTAGTGAAAAACTGTTTTTT. Its protein is CASSFQGSEKLFF.

J is TRBJ2-1 and V is TRBV10-1; perhaps TRBD2 as D (6 bases). Germline-derived CDR1 and CDR2 are WNHNN and SYGVQD (reference sequence). V lost 4 bases to trimming and J lost 6 bases, with 10 bases between them. The CDR3 runs 13 residues. The CDR3 sequence is CASSASGRNEQFF. The CDR3 region has the DNA TGCGCCAGCAGTGCGAGCGGGCGCAATGAGCAGTTCTTC.

The V and J genes are TRBV19 and TRBJ1-3; a possible D gene is TRBD1 (6 bases). CDR3 length equals 14 residues. V shed 7 bases and J shed 0 bases, with 10 bases lying between them. The germline V gene encodes CDR1 LNHDA and CDR2 SQIVND (reference sequence). The CDR3 nucleotides are TGTGCCAGTAACCAGGGGAGCTCTGGAAACACCATATATTTT. Its translation: CASNQGSSGNTIYF.

The chain recombines TRBV19 with TRBJ1-5; D is possibly TRBD1 (5 bases). Trimming left V 5 bases short and J 3 bases short, with 17 bases between. The germline V gene has CDR1 LNHDA and CDR2 SQIVND (reference sequence). This CDR3 spans 16 amino acids. The CDR3: CASSHWGRGDNQPQHF. The CDR3 DNA sequence: TGTGCCAGTAGTCATTGGGGGAGGGGAGACAATCAGCCCCAGCATTTT. The variable domain in full, with the rest retrieved from reference TRBV19 and TRBJ1-5, is DGGITQSPKYLFRKEGQNVTLSCEQNLNHDAMYWYRQDPGQGLRLIYYSQIVNDFQKGDIAEGYSVSREKKESFPLTVTSAQKNPTAFYLCASSHWGRGDNQPQHFGDGTRLSIL.

The chain combines TRBV28 with TRBJ1-1; the match to TRBD1 covers 7 bases. CDR3 length: 16 residues. From germline, CDR1 is MDHEN and CDR2 SYDVKM. Trimming at V came to 6 bases and at J to 1 base, leaving 11 bases not matched to a gene. The CDR3, as DNA: TGTGCCAGCAGAACGATGGACAGGCCGGCGAACACTGAAGCTTTCTTT. Its protein product is CASRTMDRPANTEAFF.

This chain joins TRBV6-5 and TRBJ2-3, with D possibly TRBD1 on 6 matching bases. Between the trimmed V and J ends, which lost 2 bases and 5 bases, there was a span of 8 bases. Germline loops: CDR1 MNHEY, CDR2 SVGAGI. CDR3 size: 13 residues. The CDR3 nucleotides read TGTGCCAGCAGTTACCTCAGGGGAGATACGCAGTATTTT. Protein: CASSYLRGDTQYF.

V is TRBV4-1 and J is TRBJ2-4; 9 bases align to TRBD2. Looked up from germline, CDR1 is MGHRA and CDR2 is YSYEKL. Germline trimming cut 3 bases from V and 9 bases from J; bases unmatched to any gene: 9. This CDR3 has 15 amino acids. CDR3 in DNA: TGCGCCAGCAGCCATGTCCTTAGCGGGAGTCCCATTCAGTACTTC. Its protein is CASSHVLSGSPIQYF.

The chain uses TRBV19 and TRBJ2-7; D is uncertain. Germline lookup yields CDR1 LNHDA and CDR2 SQIVND (reference sequence). This CDR3 comprises 14 residues. The V end lost 5 bases, the J end lost 7 bases, and 18 bases lay between the germline ends. The CDR3 sequence: CASSDAGWFSEQYF. In nucleotides, the CDR3 is TGTGCCAGTAGTGACGCCGGGTGGTTCTCAGAGCAGTACTTC. The full variable domain, with the rest looked up from reference TRBV19 and TRBJ2-7, is DGGITQSPKYLFRKEGQNVTLSCEQNLNHDAMYWYRQDPGQGLRLIYYSQIVNDFQKGDIAEGYSVSREKKESFPLTVTSAQKNPTAFYLCASSDAGWFSEQYFGPGTRLTVT.

The rearrangement links TRBV19 to TRBJ2-5, with 10 bases lining up with TRBD1. CDR3 length equals 13 residues. Germline values: CDR1 LNHDA, CDR2 SQIVND (reference sequence). Trimming cost V 4 bases and J 11 bases; bases outside gene matches: 7. Written as DNA, the CDR3 is TGTGCCAGTAGTACGACAGGGGGCAGGGAGCAGTACTTC. It specifies CASSTTGGREQYF. Supplemented by reference TRBV19 and TRBJ2-5, the full variable domain reads DGGITQSPKYLFRKEGQNVTLSCEQNLNHDAMYWYRQDPGQGLRLIYYSQIVNDFQKGDIAEGYSVSREKKESFPLTVTSAQKNPTAFYLCASSTTGGREQYFGPGTRLLVL.

The chain joins TRBV5-1 to TRBJ2-3; TRBD2 agrees at 8 bases. V shed 0 bases, J shed 0 bases, and the junction held 6 bases outside the gene matches. Per germline, CDR1 SGHRS and CDR2 YFSETQ. CDR3 length: 17 residues. CDR3 amino acids: CASSLAVASGSTDTQYF. The CDR3 region has the DNA TGCGCCAGCAGCTTGGCGGTTGCTAGCGGGAGCACAGATACGCAGTATTTT.

The genes are TRBV7-3 and TRBJ2-5; TRBD1 is a possible D gene (6 bases). V gave up 5 bases and J gave up 5 bases, with 18 bases separating them. The CDR3 is 15 residues long. Per the germline V gene, CDR1 is SGHTA and CDR2 is FQGTGA. The CDR3 region is CASSPGVNSGETQYF. Here the CDR3 DNA reads TGTGCCAGCAGCCCAGGGGTTAATAGTGGGGAGACCCAGTACTTC.

The V and J genes are TRBV9 and TRBJ1-4; D call uncertain. Germline V gives CDR1 SGDLS, CDR2 YYNGEE. The CDR3 length is 16 residues. V dropped 3 bases and J dropped 0 bases, with 12 bases sitting between them. CDR3 DNA: TGTGCCAGCAGCGGCGGCCAGCGGGCAACTAATGAAAAACTGTTTTTT. Translated, it gives CASSGGQRATNEKLFF.

Written as DNA, the CDR3 is TGCAGCGTTTCTGTTACGGGGGGGGAAACACGTCTGTTTTTT. Translating it yields CSVSVTGGETRLFF. The chain uses TRBV29-1 and TRBJ1-4; D is possibly TRBD1 (5 bases). Germline V gene sequence: CDR1 SQVTM, CDR2 ANQGSEA. CDR3 length: 14 amino acids. Trimming took off 5 bases at V and 14 bases at J, with 24 bases between the two ends.

This chain uses TRBV29-1 with TRBJ2-1; 9 bases line up with TRBD1. The trim removed 5 bases at V and 9 bases at J, leaving 8 bases unmatched. Germline V CDR1 and CDR2: SQVTM, ANQGSEA. This CDR3 is built from 13 residues. CDR3 sequence reads: CSVRDRDQGEQFF. CDR3 bases: TGCAGCGTTCGGGACAGGGATCAGGGTGAGCAGTTCTTC.

The V call is TRBV29-1, the J call TRBJ2-5, with D unresolved. Matching the DNA end better, TRBJ2-7 makes the J call doubtful. CDR3 length equals 13 residues. Per the germline V gene, CDR1 is SQVTM and CDR2 is ANQGSEA. The CDR3 region is CSVEILDSNEQYF. DNA of the CDR3: TGCAGCGTTGAGATACTCGACTCGAACGAGCAGTACTTC.

The chain recombines TRBV5-1 with TRBJ2-1, with D possibly TRBD2 on 6 matching bases. Germline V gene lookup returns CDR1 SGHRS and CDR2 YFSETQ. The CDR3 spans 13 residues. V was cut by 0 bases and J by 7 bases, with 8 bases left in between. DNA of the CDR3: TGCGCCAGCAGCTTGGCGGCGGGGAATGAGCAGTTCTTC. This codes for CASSLAAGNEQFF.

The chain has TRBV19 and TRBJ2-7; 11 nucleotides align to TRBD2. V lost 2 bases and J lost 3; bases outside the gene matches: 6. The CDR3 is made up of 16 amino acids. The germline gives CDR1 LNHDA, CDR2 SQIVND (reference sequence). DNA for the CDR3: TGTGCCAGTAGTATACTTACTAGCGGGAGTTTCTACGAGCAGTACTTC. Its protein product is CASSILTSGSFYEQYF.

The V gene is TRBV19, the J gene TRBJ1-3; the match to TRBD1 covers 7 bases. CDR1 and CDR2 (germline): LNHDA, SQIVND (reference sequence). This CDR3 spans 13 amino acids. V dropped 6 bases and J dropped 4; count of bases not matched to a gene: 3. The CDR3 nucleotides are TGTGCCAGTAGACAGGGGTACGGAAACACCATATATTTT. Translating gives CASRQGYGNTIYF.

The chain has TRBV28 and TRBJ2-1; D uncertain. The CDR3 has 12 amino acids. The germline V gene encodes CDR1 MDHEN and CDR2 SYDVKM. V lost 7 bases and J lost 1, with 5 bases in between. The CDR3 DNA reads TGTGCCAGCACCTCTTCCTACAATGAGCAGTTCTTC. Its protein is CASTSSYNEQFF.